This T cell receptor beta chain was found in a study of T-cell reconstitution after alpha-beta-depleted transplantation in children. The CDR3 spans 14 residues. V gave up 3 bases and J gave up 6 bases, with 12 bases separating them. Unique molecular identifiers were incorporated into the prepared TCRbeta library. One entry per CDR3 protein results from TCRdb running MiXCR on the PCR reads. Of about 150,000 distinct CDR3 sequences listed, roughly 9% are singletons. This clonotype was detected ten times or more. The chain carries TRBV12-3 or TRBV12-4 and TRBJ1-5; no definite D call. The origin of this receptor is a female patient aged 2 to 10 who had a stem cell transplant for congenital amegakaryocytic thrombocytopenia, so the T cells may come from the graft donor. The specimen comprised PBMCs, mostly from graft donor cells, sampled 180 days after TCRalphabeta/CD19-depleted stem cell transplant. The CDR3 coding sequence is TGTGCCAGCAGTTTGGGAAGGGTGAGTCAGCCCCAGCATTTT. Its translation: CASSLGRVSQPQHF.